This paragraph reports one TCR beta chain. Assay: immunoSEQ multiplex PCR; the TCRdb copy retains only in-frame clones and omits some. The sample lists around 2,000,000 clones; roughly 94% were seen once. The CDR3 totals 13 residues. The V end was cut by 10 bases, the J end by 0 bases, with 12 bases between. Germline assignment: CDR1 ENHRY and CDR2 SYGVKD. Donors comprised healthy HIV-negative adults lacking recent acute infections or vaccinations. The sample originates from a study of shared clonotypes between healthy human individuals. In the study overall: Samples came from a couple of female and a few male donors aged 18 to 49.

The source of this sequence is a man aged 18 to 35 in good health. Material for sequencing was naive CD4+ T cells sorted from blood. Subset here: CD45RA+ positively selected. This sequence joins TRBV10-3 and TRBJ1-1; tentative D call: TRBD1 (6 bases). CDR3 in DNA: TGTGCCAGGGGGCAAGGGATGAACACTGAAGCTTTCTTT. Its protein is CARGQGMNTEAFF.